This T cell receptor (beta chain) was observed in a study of brain T cells in children with intractable seizures. With respect to this clone: Its target is unknown.

V shed 6 bases, J shed 5 bases, and the junction held 15 bases outside the gene matches. Germline V gene sequence: CDR1 SNHLY, CDR2 FYNNEI. CDR3 size: 17 residues. Sequencing was limited to surgery cases with top T cell transcript signatures in brain tissue. Before surgery, patients took at least one anti-epileptic drug. Only in-frame clones appear in the TCRdb table, and some are missing; sequencing was by immunoSEQ multiplex PCR. The data contain about 76,000 clones, about 92% of them singletons. The study, taken as a whole, reports: Only CDR3 sequence similarity suggested viral specificity, without known HCMV serostatus.

The genes are TRBV2 and TRBJ2-1; 8 bases are a match to TRBD2. The receptor was isolated from a boy under two years old with tuberous sclerosis and intractable seizures. The specimen comprised peripheral blood, sampled at surgery. In DNA, the CDR3 is TGTGCCAGCAGCTTAAGACCCACTAGCGGTCATCACAATGAGCAGTTCTTC. Encoded protein: CASSLRPTSGHHNEQFF.